This TCR beta chain was sequenced during a study of blood T cell repertoires in COVID-19. As for the study in general: Samples of COVID-19 (acute and convalescent) were obtained from the United States, Italy and Spain. The cDNA or gDNA used as material had been derived from T cells, B-cell-depleted T cells, or PBMCs.

As handled by the study authors: Counts of nucleated cells, estimated from reference gene primer amplification, were obtained. This table comes from immunoSEQ multiplex PCR, and its TCRdb copy is limited to in-frame clones, with some not included. Clone size and V and J calls were adopted from that table, with D and trimming inferred from the DNA. This sample yields approximately 160,000 clones, of which under 90% are seen a single time; approximately 18% belongs to the top ten. Germline values: CDR1 KGHDR, CDR2 SFDVKD. This CDR3 is built from 16 residues. V shed 0 bases and J 3 bases; nucleotides not matched to a gene: 6.

This receptor was obtained from a woman aged 80 or older with acute or convalescent COVID-19. Specimen: peripheral blood. The gene calls are TRBV24-1 and TRBJ2-7, with TRBD1 matching 8 bases. CDR3 sequence reads: CATSDLLPTGGYEQYF. Here the CDR3 DNA reads TGTGCCACCAGTGATTTGTTGCCAACAGGGGGCTACGAGCAGTACTTC.